This T cell receptor beta chain was recovered during a study of beta chain features in type 1 diabetes. Every donor provided one heparinised blood draw, which averaged approximately 100 mL. CD45RO/CCR7/CD25/CD127/CD95/CD27 sorting isolated CD4+ naive, central memory, regulatory and stem cell-like memory cells. Whole-study results and caveats: For cells with high TCR expression, cDNA sequencing could yield over-representation. Compared with healthy donors, patients appeared to share more similar naive, central memory and regulatory TCRB repertoires. Shortening that was moderate but significant affected the TCRB CDR3s of Type 1 diabetes patients in all four CD4+ subsets.

The entirety of the isolated RNA underwent reverse transcription, so expressed TCRB transcripts were sequenced. Sequenced by immunoSEQ multiplex PCR; TCRdb stores in-frame clones only, minus some. The sample shows about 150,000 clones, around 7.8% of them seen only once. This clone was counted a few times. Its antigen is unknown. Material for sequencing was central memory CD4+ T cells from blood. The receptor's source is a woman in her 40s with type 1 diabetes.

The CDR3 coding sequence is TGTGCCAGCAGTTTTCTAGGAAAGACTTTCTTT. The encoded protein is CASSFLGKTFF. V is TRBV27 and J is TRBJ1-1; D not certain. Trimming took 3 bases from V and 12 from J, leaving 11 bases between them. This CDR3 has 11 amino acids. CDR1 is MNHEY and CDR2 is SMNVEV in the germline V gene (reference sequence).